Listed here is a single T cell receptor beta chain. Its cognate antigen is unknown. This entry belongs to a study of T cell repertoires in cytomegalovirus infection. About the research overall: Both CMV infection and a matching HLA type were indicated by public TCR beta signatures.

TCRdb itself ran the reads through MiXCR, one entry per CDR3 protein. Here the sample spans about 130,000 distinct CDR3 sequences, more than 20% being singletons. Study-wide results and limits: Clonotype analysis showed dominance of the ex vivo response by HLA-C-restricted CMV-specific TCR beta clonotypes.

The specimen sequenced was PBMCs, sequenced either directly or after in vitro stimulation (not recorded which). The sequence came from a human donor in good health (CMV status not recorded). Some clones in this sample may be carry-over from other donors' samples.

The CDR3 DNA reads as TGTGCCAGCAGTGAAGGACAGGGGATCTCTTATTCACCCCTCCACTTT. As protein: CASSEGQGISYSPLHF. The chain employs TRBV2 and TRBJ1-6; TRBD1 agrees at 8 bases. V was pared by 1 base and J by 8 bases, with 7 bases of the junction left unmatched. There are 16 residues in the CDR3. Looked up from germline, CDR1 is SNHLY and CDR2 is FYNNEI.